The TCR beta chain described here comes from a study of blood T cell repertoires in COVID-19. Study-wide background: Sites across the United States, Italy and Spain contributed samples from acute and convalescent COVID-19.

In the study's own analysis: The authors estimated nucleated cell counts from reference gene primer amplification. Only in-frame clones appear in the TCRdb table, and some are missing; sequencing was by immunoSEQ multiplex PCR. The DNA gave D and trimming, while V, J and clone size come from that table. This table holds approximately 160,000 clones, roughly 80% found once. From germline, CDR1 is SGHVS and CDR2 FNYEAQ. Trimming left V 1 base short and J 1 base short, with 10 bases between. The CDR3 consists of 15 residues. V is TRBV7-6 and J is TRBJ2-5; a possible D gene is TRBD2 (7 bases). The sequence came from a man aged 55 to 70 with acute or convalescent COVID-19. The specimen was peripheral blood. Written as DNA, the CDR3 is TGTGCCAGCAGCTTAGGCGGGGGCCCCCAAGAGACCCAGTACTTC. Protein product: CASSLGGGPQETQYF.